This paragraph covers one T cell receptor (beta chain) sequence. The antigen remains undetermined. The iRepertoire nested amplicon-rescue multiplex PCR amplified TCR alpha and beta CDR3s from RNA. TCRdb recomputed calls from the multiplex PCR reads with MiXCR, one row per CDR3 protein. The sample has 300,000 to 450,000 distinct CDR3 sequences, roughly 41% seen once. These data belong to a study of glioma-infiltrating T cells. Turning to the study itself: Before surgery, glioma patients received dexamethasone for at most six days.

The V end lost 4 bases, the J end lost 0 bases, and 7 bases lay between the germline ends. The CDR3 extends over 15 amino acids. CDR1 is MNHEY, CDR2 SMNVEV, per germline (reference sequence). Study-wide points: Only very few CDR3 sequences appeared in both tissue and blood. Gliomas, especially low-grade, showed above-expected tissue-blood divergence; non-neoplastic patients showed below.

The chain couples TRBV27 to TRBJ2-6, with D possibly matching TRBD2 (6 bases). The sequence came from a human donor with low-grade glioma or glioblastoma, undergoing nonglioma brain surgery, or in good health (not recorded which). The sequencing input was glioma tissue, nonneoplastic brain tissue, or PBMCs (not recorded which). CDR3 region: CASSSGVSGANVLTF. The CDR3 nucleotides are TGTGCCAGCAGTTCGGGAGTCTCTGGGGCCAACGTCCTGACTTTC.